The present T cell receptor beta chain was sequenced within a study of blood T cell repertoires in COVID-19. As for the study in general: Sites in the United States, Italy and Spain provided acute and convalescent COVID-19 samples. Sample material is recorded as cDNA or gDNA derived from T cells, B-cell-depleted T cells, or PBMCs.

As originally analysed: The assay estimated nucleated cells by amplifying reference gene primers. Clones were sequenced by immunoSEQ multiplex PCR, and TCRdb holds only the in-frame ones, with some missing. V and J calls and clone size are given by that table; D and trimming were obtained from the DNA. The data contain 110,000 to 150,000 clones, approximately 85% of them singletons. The clonotype was recovered from a man aged 45 to 65 with acute or convalescent COVID-19. Sequenced input: peripheral blood.

The CDR3 DNA reads TGTGCCAGCAGCTTAGTCGGGGGTCTCAATGAGCAGTTCTTC. Residues: CASSLVGGLNEQFF. J is TRBJ2-1 and V is TRBV7-8; a weak D match, TRBD2 (6 bases). This CDR3 spans 14 amino acids. The V gene's germline CDR1 is SGHVS and CDR2 FQNEAQ. V gave up 1 base and J gave up 6 bases, with 10 bases separating them.